This record covers a single TCR beta chain. Antigen: not known. A multiplex PCR was run with 60 Vbeta primers and 13 Jbeta primers. TCRdb keeps only in-frame clones here, not all; method: immunoSEQ multiplex PCR. The table lists approximately 140,000 clones, 65% to 80% of them singletons. The sample originates from a study of cytomegalovirus exposure and HLA in healthy donors. Study-wide results and caveats: Cytomegalovirus status, reportedly, was diagnosed with high specificity and sensitivity by the classifier. Association of a missense DCLRE1C variant with TCR beta V- and J-gene trimming was reported in a later analysis. Among TCR beta chains, those listed as cytomegalovirus-associated numbered some 160. Accurate HLA-A and HLA-B prediction from TCR beta sequences was reported for most subjects.

Sequenced input: PBMCs. The clonotype comes from a woman in her thirties or forties in good health and CMV-seronegative.

As DNA, the CDR3 is TGTGCCAGCTCACCGGGCCTCAACACCTACGAGCAGTACTTC. Protein: CASSPGLNTYEQYF. The chain has TRBV18 and TRBJ2-7, with no clear D. The CDR3 runs 14 residues. The V end was cut by 3 bases, the J end by 2 bases, with 11 bases between. Germline-derived CDR1 and CDR2 are KGHSH and LQKENI.